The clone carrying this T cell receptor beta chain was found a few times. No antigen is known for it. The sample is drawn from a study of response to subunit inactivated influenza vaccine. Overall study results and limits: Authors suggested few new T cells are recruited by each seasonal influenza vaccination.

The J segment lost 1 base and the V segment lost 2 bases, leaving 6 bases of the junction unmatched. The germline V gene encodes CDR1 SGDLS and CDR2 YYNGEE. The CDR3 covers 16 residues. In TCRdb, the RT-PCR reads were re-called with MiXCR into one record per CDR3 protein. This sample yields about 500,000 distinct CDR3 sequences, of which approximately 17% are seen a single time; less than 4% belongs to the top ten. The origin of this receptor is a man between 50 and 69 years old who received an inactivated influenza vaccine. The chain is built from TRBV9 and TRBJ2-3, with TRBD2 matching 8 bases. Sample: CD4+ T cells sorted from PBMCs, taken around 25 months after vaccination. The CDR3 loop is CASSVQSGRGTDTQYF. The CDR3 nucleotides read TGTGCCAGCAGCGTTCAAAGCGGGAGAGGCACAGATACGCAGTATTTT.